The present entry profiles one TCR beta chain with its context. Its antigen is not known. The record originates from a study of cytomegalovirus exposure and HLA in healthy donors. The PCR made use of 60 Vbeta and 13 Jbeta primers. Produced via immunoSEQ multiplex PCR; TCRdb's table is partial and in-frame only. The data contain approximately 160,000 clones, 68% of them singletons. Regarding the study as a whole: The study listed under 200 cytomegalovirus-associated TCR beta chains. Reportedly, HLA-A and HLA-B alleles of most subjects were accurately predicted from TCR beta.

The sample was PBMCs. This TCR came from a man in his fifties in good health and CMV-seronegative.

CDR3 sequence: CASTPGGRGRPQHF. The CDR3 nucleotides read TGTGCCAGCACCCCGGGGGGTCGAGGTCGGCCCCAGCATTTT. The chain joins TRBV28 to TRBJ1-5; maybe TRBD1 (5 bases). The V end lost 7 bases, the J end lost 9 bases, and 19 bases lay between the germline ends. The germline CDR1 and CDR2 sequences are MDHEN and SYDVKM. This CDR3 comprises 14 residues.